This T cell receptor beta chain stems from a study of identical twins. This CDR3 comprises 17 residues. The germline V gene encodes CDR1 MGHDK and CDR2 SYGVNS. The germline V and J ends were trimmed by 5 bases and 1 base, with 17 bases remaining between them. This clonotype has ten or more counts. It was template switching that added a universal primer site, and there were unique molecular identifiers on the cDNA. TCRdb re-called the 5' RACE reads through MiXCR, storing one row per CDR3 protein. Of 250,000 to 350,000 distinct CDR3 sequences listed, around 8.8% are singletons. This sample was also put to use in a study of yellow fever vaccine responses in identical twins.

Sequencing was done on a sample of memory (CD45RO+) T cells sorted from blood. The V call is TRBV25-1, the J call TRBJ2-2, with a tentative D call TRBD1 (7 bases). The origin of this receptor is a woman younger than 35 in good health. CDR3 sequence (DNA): TGTGCCAGCAGTCCTTTGCGGGACAGCCTGAACACCGGGGAGCTGTTTTTT. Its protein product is CASSPLRDSLNTGELFF.